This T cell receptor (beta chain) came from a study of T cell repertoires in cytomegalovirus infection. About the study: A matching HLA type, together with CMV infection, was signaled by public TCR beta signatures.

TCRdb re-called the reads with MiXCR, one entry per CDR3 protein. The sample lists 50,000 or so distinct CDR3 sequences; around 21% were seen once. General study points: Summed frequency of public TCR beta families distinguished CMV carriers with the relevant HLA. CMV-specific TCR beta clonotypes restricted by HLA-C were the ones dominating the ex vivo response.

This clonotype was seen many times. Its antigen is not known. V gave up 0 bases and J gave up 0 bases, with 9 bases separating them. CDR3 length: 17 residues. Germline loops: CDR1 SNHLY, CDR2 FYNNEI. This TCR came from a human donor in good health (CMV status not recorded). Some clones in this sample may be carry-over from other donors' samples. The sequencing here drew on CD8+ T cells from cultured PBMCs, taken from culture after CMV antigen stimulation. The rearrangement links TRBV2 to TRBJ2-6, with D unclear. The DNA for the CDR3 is TGTGCCAGCAGTGAAGCTTTGCACCCCTCTGGGGCCAACGTCCTGACTTTC. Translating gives CASSEALHPSGANVLTF.